Below are 2 T cell receptor beta chains sequenced from a single sample in a study of OX40 agonist ivuxolimab in advanced cancers. Receptor libraries were prepared by the immunoSEQ multiplex PCR assay. TCRdb took over this immuneACCESS table, retaining in-frame rearrangements with V and J assigned. Such tables are incomplete; in checked studies, under half of the missing clones stem from an unresolved V gene, and the remainder is unexplained. The sample yields 98,000 or so clones; roughly 90% were counted once. The top ten hold around 2.6% of the sample. Sample: CD4+ or CD8+ T cells sorted from blood, taken in a trial of the OX40 agonist ivuxolimab. The receptors derive from an adult with an advanced solid tumor such as melanoma, head and neck, liver or kidney cancer.

This clone was detected a few times. This chain connects TRBV18 to TRBJ2-1, with 11 bases fitting TRBD2. This CDR3 is 17 amino acids long. V gave up 3 bases and J gave up 4 bases; unmatched junction bases: 8. CDR1 is KGHSH and CDR2 is LQKENI in the germline V gene. The CDR3 loop is CASSPPMLAGGYNEQFF. CDR3 DNA: TGTGCCAGCTCACCCCCGATGCTAGCGGGAGGTTACAATGAGCAGTTCTTC.

The chain combines TRBV5-6 with TRBJ2-5; perhaps TRBD2 as D (5 bases). V was pared by 4 bases and J by 5 bases, with 12 bases between. The CDR3 length is 13 residues. The V gene's germline CDR1 is SGHDT and CDR2 YYEEEE. This CDR3 is CASSRDRAETQYF. CDR3 DNA: TGTGCCAGCAGCCGGGATAGGGCTGAGACCCAGTACTTC.